A single sample is the source of the 22 T cell receptor beta chains below, sequenced in a study of blood T cell repertoires in COVID-19. The assay was immunoSEQ multiplex PCR, and TCRdb's table has in-frame clones only and misses some. The sample holds 200,000 to 300,000 clones; more than 80% are singletons and the top ten take around 5.5%. The sequenced sample consisted of peripheral blood. These receptors came from a human donor in a cohort sampled during active COVID-19.

The chain uses TRBV29-1 and TRBJ1-4, with a tentative D call TRBD1 (6 bases). The germline gives CDR1 SQVTM, CDR2 ANQGSEA. Trimming shortened V by 2 bases and J by 2 bases, and 15 bases separated the two germline ends. The CDR3 is 16 residues long. Written as DNA, the CDR3 is TGCAGCGTTGAAATGGGGGGGCCCCCGACTAATGAAAAACTGTTTTTT. Translating it yields CSVEMGGPPTNEKLFF.

The table lists this clone with a few counts. The chain uses TRBV5-1 and TRBJ1-1, with D unresolved. This CDR3 comprises 13 residues. CDR1 SGHRS and CDR2 YFSETQ come from the germline V gene. Trimming took off 2 bases at V and 1 base at J, with 6 bases between the two ends. In nucleotides, the CDR3 is TGCGCCAGCAGCTTCAGTCCGAACACTGAAGCTTTCTTT. It encodes CASSFSPNTEAFF.

V and J are TRBV6-5 and TRBJ2-1, with 10 bases matching TRBD1. The CDR3 runs 15 residues. CDR1 MNHEY and CDR2 SVGAGI come from the germline V gene. V lost 7 bases and J lost 4; bases outside the gene matches: 7. The CDR3 loop is CASKPTGGAYNEQFF. CDR3 nucleotides: TGTGCCAGCAAACCGACAGGGGGCGCATACAATGAGCAGTTCTTC.

The chain carries TRBV3-1 (or the pseudogene TRBV3-2) and TRBJ2-1; TRBD2 matches at 7 bases. Germline V gene sequence: CDR1 LGHDT, CDR2 YNNKEL (reference sequence). The CDR3 is 16 residues long. The J segment lost 4 bases and the V segment lost 5 bases, leaving 11 bases of the junction unmatched. CDR3 DNA: TGTGCCAGCAGCTCCGTCGACGCTAGCGGATACAATGAGCAGTTCTTC. Translated, it gives CASSSVDASGYNEQFF.

The rearrangement links TRBV28 to TRBJ2-1; 8 bases match TRBD2. J gave up 5 bases and V 1 base, and 10 bases lay outside the gene matches. Per the germline V gene, CDR1 is MDHEN and CDR2 is SYDVKM. There are 17 residues in the CDR3. The CDR3 protein is CASSLYPFGRVDNEQFF. The CDR3 DNA sequence: TGTGCCAGCAGTTTATACCCCTTCGGGAGGGTTGACAATGAGCAGTTCTTC.

The CDR3 sequence: CASSPLAVRNQETQYF. The CDR3 DNA reads TGTGCCAGCAGTCCGTTAGCGGTCCGTAATCAAGAGACCCAGTACTTC. The gene calls are TRBV5-6 and TRBJ2-5; the D gene is possibly TRBD2 (6 bases). CDR1 and CDR2 (germline): SGHDT, YYEEEE. V was trimmed by 5 bases and J by 2 bases, leaving 19 bases between them. This CDR3 comprises 16 residues.

V usage is TRBV2 and J usage is TRBJ2-3; 8 bases fit TRBD2. The trim removed 9 bases at V and 2 bases at J, leaving 7 bases unmatched. CDR3 length: 14 amino acids. The germline V gene encodes CDR1 SNHLY and CDR2 FYNNEI. The chain's CDR3 is CASGAGANTDTQYF. CDR3 nucleotides: TGTGCCAGTGGAGCGGGGGCAAACACAGATACGCAGTATTTT.

The V and J genes are TRBV7-2 and TRBJ2-2; D gene uncertain. Germline CDR1 is SGHTA and CDR2 is FQGNSA. The CDR3 has 15 residues. Trimming left V 2 bases short and J 4 bases short, with 11 bases between. The CDR3 loop is CASSLPLSGTGELFF. In nucleotides, the CDR3 is TGTGCCAGCAGCTTACCCCTATCGGGCACCGGGGAGCTGTTTTTT. Supplemented by reference TRBV7-2 and TRBJ2-2, the full variable domain reads GAGVSQSPSNKVTEKGKDVELRCDPISGHTALYWYRQSLGQGLEFLIYFQGNSAPDKSGLPSDRFSAERTGGSVSTLTIQRTQQEDSAVYLCASSLPLSGTGELFFGEGSRLTVL.

The gene calls are TRBV9 and TRBJ2-1, with a tentative D call TRBD2 (6 bases). With 1 base removed from V and 1 base from J, the gap between germline ends came to 9 bases. Germline values: CDR1 SGDLS, CDR2 YYNGEE. The CDR3 loop spans 15 amino acids. The CDR3 region is CASSVMAGSYNEQFF. The CDR3 DNA reads as TGTGCCAGCAGCGTAATGGCGGGGTCCTACAATGAGCAGTTCTTC.

The rearrangement joins TRBV6-2 or TRBV6-3 to TRBJ1-6, with 7 bases that match TRBD1. After removal of 6 bases from V and 9 bases from J, the junction contained 14 bases not matched to a gene. The CDR3 is 16 residues long. Germline lookup yields CDR1 MNHEY and CDR2 SVGEGT. The CDR3 bases are TGTGCCAGCAGCAACCCCGGACAGGCAAAGGGTTCACCCCTCCACTTT. It is translated as CASSNPGQAKGSPLHF.

The V call is TRBV12-3 or TRBV12-4, the J call TRBJ2-7; no firm D call. This CDR3 spans 12 amino acids. Trimming removed 4 bases at V and 0 bases at J, with 4 bases between. In DNA, the CDR3 is TGTGCCAGCAGTTCCTTCTCCTACGAGCAGTACTTC. Translating it yields CASSSFSYEQYF.

The V and J genes are TRBV6-6 and TRBJ1-1; the D gene is possibly TRBD1 (5 bases). The CDR3 totals 11 residues. V lost 7 bases and J 8 bases, leaving 11 bases between the germline ends. CDR1 and CDR2 from the germline V gene are MNHNY and SVGAGI (reference sequence). CDR3 sequence reads: CASNGNREAFF. The CDR3 DNA reads as TGTGCCAGCAATGGAAACAGGGAAGCTTTCTTT.

The chain employs TRBV6-5 and TRBJ2-1; D remains ambiguous. The V end lost 6 bases, the J end lost 4 bases, and 7 bases lay between the germline ends. The CDR3 sequence is 12 residues long. Germline CDR1 and CDR2: MNHEY and SVGAGI. The CDR3 protein is CASRPTYNEQFF. The CDR3 nucleotides are TGTGCCAGCAGGCCTACTTACAATGAGCAGTTCTTC.

The V and J genes are TRBV5-1 and TRBJ2-7; 10 bases map to TRBD1. Germline-derived CDR1 and CDR2 are SGHRS and YFSETQ. The CDR3 is 15 residues long. J gave up 3 bases and V 3 bases, and 6 bases lay outside the gene matches. CDR3 sequence reads: CASSSRDRGIYEQYF. The CDR3 nucleotides read TGCGCCAGCAGCTCCCGGGACAGGGGAATCTACGAGCAGTACTTC.

The CDR3 here is CASSPGGASDTQYF. In nucleotides, the CDR3 is TGTGCCAGCAGCCCGGGGGGGGCCTCAGATACGCAGTATTTT. This chain joins TRBV7-9 and TRBJ2-3; TRBD2 aligns across 8 bases. V gave up 5 bases and J gave up 4 bases; unmatched junction bases: 5. The CDR3 loop spans 14 amino acids. Germline values: CDR1 SEHNR, CDR2 FQNEAQ (reference sequence).

The chain is built from TRBV3-1 (or the pseudogene TRBV3-2) and TRBJ2-7; D possibly corresponds to TRBD2 (5 bases). CDR1 and CDR2 (germline): LGHDT, YNNKEL (reference sequence). CDR3 length equals 15 residues. The ends were cut back, 4 bases at V and 4 bases at J, with 17 bases in the middle. CDR3 region: CASSPRAGYSYEQYF. CDR3 nucleotide sequence: TGTGCCAGCAGCCCGAGGGCGGGTTACTCTTACGAGCAGTACTTC.

The V and J genes are TRBV27 and TRBJ1-2; the D gene is possibly TRBD1 (6 bases). The V and J ends lost 3 bases and 4 bases respectively, with 12 bases between them. Per germline, CDR1 MNHEY and CDR2 SMNVEV (reference sequence). CDR3 size: 14 residues. The CDR3 DNA reads as TGTGCCAGCAGTTTTAACAGGGCCTCCTATGGCTACACCTTC. Amino acids: CASSFNRASYGYTF.

The V call is TRBV5-5, the J call TRBJ2-7; TRBD2 might be the D (6 bases). V was cut by 2 bases and J by 0 bases, with 12 bases left in between. The CDR3 covers 15 residues. The V gene's germline CDR1 is SGHKS and CDR2 YYEKEE (reference sequence). CDR3 DNA sequence: TGTGCCAGCAGCTTAAGCGGGCGGCTCTCCTACGAGCAGTACTTC. It encodes CASSLSGRLSYEQYF.

The J gene is TRBJ2-7, the V gene TRBV28; D unresolved. The V gene lost 1 base and the J gene lost 1 base, with 5 bases spanning the gap. The germline CDR1 and CDR2 sequences are MDHEN and SYDVKM. The CDR3 contains 13 residues. The CDR3 sequence: CASSLSPSYEQYF. The CDR3 DNA reads TGTGCCAGCAGTTTATCCCCTTCCTACGAGCAGTACTTC.

V gene TRBV2 combines with J gene TRBJ1-5, with D tentatively TRBD1 (5 bases). Germline V gene lookup returns CDR1 SNHLY and CDR2 FYNNEI. The V gene lost 6 bases and the J gene lost 0 bases, with 9 bases spanning the gap. The CDR3 is 14 residues long. CDR3 amino acids: CASSRQPSNQPQHF. Here the CDR3 DNA reads TGTGCCAGCAGCAGACAGCCTAGCAATCAGCCCCAGCATTTT.

Remarks on this clone: The junction differs from germline at one of its ends, possibly a read error. The chain has TRBV18 and TRBJ2-3, with 10 bases aligning to TRBD2. The length of the CDR3 is 17 residues. CDR1 and CDR2 from the germline V gene are KGHSH and LQKENI. The CDR3: CASSPPSSGSYTDTQYF. The CDR3 nucleotides are TGTGCCAGCTCCCCACCCTCTAGCGGGAGCTACACAGATACGCAGTATTTT.

V gene TRBV18 combines with J gene TRBJ1-5; 8 bases are a match to TRBD1. V shed 2 bases and J 5 bases; nucleotides not matched to a gene: 2. Germline CDR1 KGHSH, CDR2 LQKENI. The CDR3 extends over 14 amino acids. The CDR3 sequence is CASSPDRGYQPQHF. The CDR3 DNA reads TGTGCCAGCTCACCAGACAGGGGTTATCAGCCCCAGCATTTT.